These 13 T cell receptor beta chains share one sample of origin, sequenced in a study of blood T cell repertoires in COVID-19. Profiling relied on immunoSEQ multiplex PCR, and the TCRdb table lists in-frame clones only, not all of them. The table has about 220,000 clones, 80% to 85% seen once; the top ten hold approximately 6.5%. The sample consisted of PBMCs or T cells enriched from blood (not recorded which). The receptors were gathered from a woman aged 40-49 years who had recovered from COVID-19.

V is TRBV2 and J is TRBJ2-1; weak D call: TRBD2 (5 bases). Trimming stripped 7 bases from V and 10 bases from J, with 14 bases between. The CDR3 is made up of 12 amino acids. Germline-derived CDR1 and CDR2 are SNHLY and FYNNEI. The CDR3 is CASTGIPGEQFF. The CDR3 DNA reads TGTGCCAGCACCGGGATCCCCGGGGAGCAGTTCTTC. Full variable domain (rest looked up from reference TRBV2 and TRBJ2-1): EPEVTQTPSHQVTQMGQEVILRCVPISNHLYFYWYRQILGQKVEFLVSFYNNEISEKSEIFDDQFSVERPDGSNFTLKIRSTKLEDSAMYFCASTGIPGEQFFGPGTRLTVL.

The CDR3 sequence is CASSTWTGSNIQYF. The CDR3 DNA follows: TGTGCCAGCAGCACCTGGACAGGGAGCAACATTCAGTACTTC. The chain joins TRBV9 to TRBJ2-4; 8 bases match TRBD1. Germline V gene lookup returns CDR1 SGDLS and CDR2 YYNGEE. The CDR3 runs 14 residues. Trimming removed 4 bases from V and 7 bases from J; junction bases left unmatched: 7.

About this clone itself: Other DNA sequences in the same sample also yield this CDR3. This rearrangement joins TRBV19 to TRBJ2-5; D is unclear. The length of the CDR3 is 11 residues. Germline CDR1 reads LNHDA; CDR2 reads SQIVND (reference sequence). Deletions cut 5 bases from V and 3 bases from J, with 4 bases between. The chain's CDR3 is CASSEEETQYF. The CDR3 nucleotides are TGTGCCAGTAGTGAGGAAGAGACCCAGTACTTC.

The V and J genes are TRBV21-1 and TRBJ2-5; the table's D gene call, TRBD1, was not cross checked with the DNA. TRBV21-1 is labeled a pseudogene. This CDR3 has 12 amino acids. The CDR3 DNA reads TGTGCCAGCAGCAAAGACAGGGAGACCCAGTACTTC. Protein sequence: CASSKDRETQYF.

This clone was found a few times. The chain combines TRBV12-3 or TRBV12-4 with TRBJ2-7; no clear D gene. CDR3 length: 13 amino acids. Trimming cost V 6 bases and J 2 bases, with 11 bases left between them. The CDR3 nucleotides are TGTGCCAGCAGCAGTCCAGGTCCCTACGAGCAGTACGTC. It is translated as CASSSPGPYEQYV.

This chain links TRBV2 with TRBJ1-6, with 7 bases identical to TRBD1. The J segment lost 6 bases and the V segment lost 7 bases, leaving 3 bases of the junction unmatched. The CDR3 spans 13 residues. Germline V gene sequence: CDR1 SNHLY, CDR2 FYNNEI. CDR3 in DNA: TGTGCCAGCACTCGACAGGGTAATTCACCCCTCCACTTT. Translated, it gives CASTRQGNSPLHF.

This clone came up once. The rearrangement uses TRBV12-3 or TRBV12-4 and TRBJ1-1, with D uncertain. This CDR3 spans 12 amino acids. V was trimmed by 5 bases and J by 3 bases, leaving 7 bases between them. CDR3 loop: CASSPGYTEAFF. CDR3 bases: TGTGCCAGCAGTCCGGGGTACACTGAAGCTTTCTTT.

The chain couples TRBV5-5 to TRBJ1-2; D remains unclear. V was clipped by 6 bases and J by 4 bases, with 10 bases between them. CDR3 length: 12 residues. CDR1 SGHKS and CDR2 YYEKEE come from the germline V gene (reference sequence). CDR3 region: CASTLPGYGYTF. CDR3 DNA: TGTGCCAGCACGCTCCCAGGCTATGGCTACACCTTC.

The chain employs TRBV2 and TRBJ1-5; D perhaps matches TRBD1 (5 bases). The germline V gene has CDR1 SNHLY and CDR2 FYNNEI. The V gene lost 7 bases and the J gene lost 5 bases, with 27 bases spanning the gap. The CDR3 is 18 residues long. CDR3 in DNA: TGTGCCAGCAAGGGAGGCAGGGCCACCCCCAATAGATATCAGCCCCAGCATTTT. It is translated as CASKGGRATPNRYQPQHF.

This clone was seen a single time. The chain's CDR3 is CASRPGTVNEAFF. The DNA for the CDR3 is TGTGCCAGCAGACCCGGGACAGTTAACGAAGCTTTCTTT. The chain combines TRBV12-3 or TRBV12-4 with TRBJ1-1; 7 bases match TRBD1. The CDR3 covers 13 residues. V lost 6 bases and J lost 8; bases outside the gene matches: 9.

This clone was detected only once. V gene TRBV5-1 combines with J gene TRBJ1-1, with D tentatively TRBD1 (5 bases). V dropped 2 bases and J dropped 7 bases, with 15 bases sitting between them. The germline V gene encodes CDR1 SGHRS and CDR2 YFSETQ. This CDR3 spans 14 amino acids. DNA of the CDR3: TGCGCCAGCAGCTTCAGGGCGGGAAGAGGTGAAGCTTTCTTT. It codes for CASSFRAGRGEAFF.

This sequence joins TRBV19 and TRBJ2-1; 15 bases are a match to TRBD2. With 5 bases clipped from V and 1 base from J, the junction kept 6 bases outside the gene matches. The germline V gene has CDR1 LNHDA and CDR2 SQIVND (reference sequence). The CDR3 contains 18 residues. The DNA for the CDR3 is TGTGCCAGTAGTTCCAGGACTAGCGGGAGGGGATCCTACAATGAGCAGTTCTTC. Residues: CASSSRTSGRGSYNEQFF.

Details on this clone: At one boundary the junction diverges from the germline segment, which might be a read error. The chain carries TRBV5-8 and TRBJ1-5, with D possibly being TRBD1 (6 bases). From germline, CDR1 is SGHTS and CDR2 YDEGEE. The CDR3 consists of 17 residues. Written as DNA, the CDR3 is TGTGCCAGCAGAAATGTAGGGGGAGAAGGGAGCAGTCAGCCCCAGCATTTT. Its translation is CASRNVGGEGSSQPQHF.